Listed below are T cell receptor beta chains from one sample, sequenced in a study of tumor and adjacent non-tumor tissue in lung cancer. TCRdb reprocessed the multiplex PCR reads via MiXCR and lists one record per CDR3 protein. The sample lists 80,000 to 100,000 distinct CDR3 sequences, 75% to 85% occurring once. The sequencing input was distant non-tumor lung tissue. The source of these receptors is a man aged 60-69 years with small cell lung cancer. Each CDR3 is given with its conserved first and last residue. D genes are given only for firm matches. Some rows have no size entry. The others give once, few or many, or a class for an expanded clone.

TRBD2	once	TRBV5-1	TRBJ2-1	TGCGCCAGCAGTACTGGGGAGCGGCTAGCGGGTTACAAAGAGCAGTTCTTC	CASSTGERLAGYKEQFF
.	.	TRBV11-1	TRBJ2-5	TGTGCCAGCAGCTTAATAGGGTCCCCAAGAGGAATTCAAGAGACCCAGTGCTTT	CASSLIGSPRGIQETQCF
.	.	TRBV11-3	TRBJ2-2	TGTGCCAGCAGCTGCAGTAGCGGAGGGACCGGGGAGCTGTTTTTT	CASSCSSGGTGELFF
.	.	TRBV4-1	TRBJ2-1	TGCGCCAGCAGCCAAGATCCAATGGGTCTGAGCTCCCACAATGAGCAGTTCTTC	CASSQDPMGLSSHNEQFF
.	.	TRBV11-3	TRBJ2-5	TGTGCCAGTAGCTTACTAGAGAACCAGTACTTC	CASSLLENQYF
TRBD2	few	TRBV20-1	TRBJ2-1	TGTAGTGCTGTTGTGACTAGCGGGAGTGATGAGCAGTTCTTC	CSAVVTSGSDEQFF
.	.	TRBV11-2	TRBJ2-3	TGTGCCAGCAGCCCAGTGTTGTCAGCAAATACGCAGTATTTT	CASSPVLSANTQYF
.	.	TRBV12-3/TRBV12-4	TRBJ1-2	TGTGCCAGCAGCCTTATGGACAGCTATGGCTACACCTTC	CASSLMDSYGYTF
TRBD2	few	TRBV5-1	TRBJ2-1	TGCGCCAGCAGCTTGGCGCTAGCGGGAGGGGCTGATGAGCAGTTCTTC	CASSLALAGGADEQFF
TRBD1	.	TRBV6-1	TRBJ1-5	TGTGTCAACAGTGAACAGGGGTGGCAGCCCCAGCATTTT	CVNSEQGWQPQHF
.	.	TRBV24-1	TRBJ2-3	TGTGCCACCAGTGATTTGAGCGAACAGACAGATACGCAGTATTTT	CATSDLSEQTDTQYF
.	.	TRBV4-2	TRBJ2-6	TGTGCCAGCAGCCAAGATGTGGGGGGACACCCTAGGGCCAACGTCCTGACTTTC	CASSQDVGGHPRANVLTF
.	.	TRBV5-1	TRBJ1-4	TGCGCCAGCAGCTTACAGAGGACTTATGAAAAACTATTTTTT	CASSLQRTYEKLFF
.	.	TRBV4-2	TRBJ2-2	TGTGCCAGCAGCCATCTTCCTAGAGGGCTGTTTTTT	CASSHLPRGLFF
TRBD2	.	TRBV4-1	TRBJ2-3	TGCGCCAGCAGCCAAAAACCCCTTATACTAGCGGGAGGTGATGATACGCAGTATTTT	CASSQKPLILAGGDDTQYF
TRBD1	.	TRBV11-2	TRBJ2-2	TGTGCCAGCAGCTTTGATCGAGACAGGGTCGGCACCAGGGAGCTGTTTTTT	CASSFDRDRVGTRELFF
.	many	TRBV6-5	TRBJ2-5	TGTGCCAGCAGTTTGACAGGGAGGAAGACCCAGTACTTC	CASSLTGRKTQYF
TRBD2	many	TRBV5-1	TRBJ2-2	TGCGCCAGCAGCTTGACTAGCGTTAACACCGGGGAGCTGTTTTTT	CASSLTSVNTGELFF
.	.	TRBV6-1	TRBJ2-7	TGTGCCAGCAATATACCACCTGGGGCCGAGCACTACTTT	CASNIPPGAEHYF
.	.	TRBV29-1	TRBJ2-5	TGCAGCTCTGGCCCTCCTGTCAGCGCAGGGTTACAAGAGACCCAGTACTTC	CSSGPPVSAGLQETQYF
.	.	TRBV29-1	TRBJ2-1	TGCAGTGACAAGACAGGTACCTACAATGAGCAGCTCTTC	CSDKTGTYNEQLF
.	.	TRBV11-2	TRBJ2-1	TGTGCCAGCAGCCTAGAGGCAGGGTTTGATGAGCAGTTCTTC	CASSLEAGFDEQFF
.	.	TRBV24-1	TRBJ2-1	TGTGCCACCAGTGATGTTGGTAGCGGACTTTACAATGAACAGTTCTTC	CATSDVGSGLYNEQFF
.	.	TRBV11-2	TRBJ2-1	TGTCTCAGTAGCTTAGAGGCAGGGTTGGTTGAGCAGTTCTTC	CLSSLEAGLVEQFF
.	.	TRBV29-1	TRBJ1-1	TGCAGACTTAAAGGACCCATGAACACTGAAACTTTCTTT	CRLKGPMNTETFF
.	.	TRBV6-5	TRBJ2-7	TGTACCAGCACTAGGGGAGCATCATACGAGCAGTACTTC	CTSTRGASYEQYF
.	.	TRBV6-2/TRBV6-3	TRBJ2-7	TGTGCCAGCAAGATAGCGTTGACCCCTATGGAGCAGTACTTC	CASKIALTPMEQYF
.	.	TRBV11-2	TRBJ2-1	TGTGCCATCAGCTTACCTGGGCGGGATCACGGTGAGCAGTTCTTC	CAISLPGRDHGEQFF
.	.	TRBV12-3/TRBV12-4	TRBJ1-1	TGTGCCAGCAGTTTGCGTGTGACTGAAGCTTTCTTT	CASSLRVTEAFF
.	.	TRBV6-2/TRBV6-3	TRBJ2-3	TGTGCCAGCAGGAGAACAGGGCCCAATCGGCCCCAGTATTTT	CASRRTGPNRPQYF
.	.	TRBV6-5	TRBJ2-2	TGTGCCAGCAGCTACGCCCTGAACACCGGGGAGCTGTTTTTT	CASSYALNTGELFF
.	.	TRBV12-3/TRBV12-4	TRBJ1-4	TGTGCCAGCAGTTATTTGGGGCATGGCGAAAAACTGTTTTTT	CASSYLGHGEKLFF
.	.	TRBV20-1	TRBJ2-5	TGCAGTACTAGAAGGAGGGGATTGCAAGAGACCCAGTACTTC	CSTRRRGLQETQYF
TRBD1	.	TRBV6-2/TRBV6-3	TRBJ1-2	TGTGCCAGCAGTGATACCACAGGGGCCTATATCGATAACTATGGCTACACCTTC	CASSDTTGAYIDNYGYTF
.	.	TRBV11-2	TRBJ2-1	TGTGCCAGCAGCTTAGAGGGAATGGAACAGGGGAGGAATATGCAGTTCTTC	CASSLEGMEQGRNMQFF
.	.	TRBV11-2	TRBJ2-1	TGTGCTGGCAGCTCAGTGACAGCCCAGAACTCCTACAATGAGCAGTTCTTC	CAGSSVTAQNSYNEQFF
TRBD1	.	TRBV5-1	TRBJ1-2	TGCGCCAGCAGCGCCGGACAGGGGGCGGATAACTATGGCTACACCTTC	CASSAGQGADNYGYTF
.	.	TRBV6-5	TRBJ2-1	TGTGCCAACAGTCCCGGGTACCGCGGCTACAATGAGCAATTCTTC	CANSPGYRGYNEQFF
.	.	TRBV4-1	TRBJ2-1	TGCCCCAGCAGTGAAGTACCTTCCGATGTGCAGTTCTTC	CPSSEVPSDVQFF
.	.	TRBV5-5	TRBJ2-3	TGTGCCAGCACCCACGGCACGGCAGGTACAGATACTCAGTATTTT	CASTHGTAGTDTQYF
.	few	TRBV6-2/TRBV6-3	TRBJ2-3	TGTGCCAGCAGTAATCAACATGGTAGGAGGACAGATACGCAGTATTTT	CASSNQHGRRTDTQYF
.	.	TRBV20-1	TRBJ1-1	TGCAGTGCTAGATCACGTCAGAAGACTAAAGCTTTCTTT	CSARSRQKTKAFF
TRBD2	.	TRBV6-1	TRBJ2-7	TGTACCAGCAGTGAGACTAGCGGGAGTAACGAGCAGTACTTC	CTSSETSGSNEQYF
.	.	TRBV7-9	TRBJ2-2	TGTGCCAGCAGCTTCCCCATCGTGGACAGAACTCTCTGGAACACCGGGGAGCTGTTTTTT	CASSFPIVDRTLWNTGELFF
.	.	TRBV10-3	TRBJ2-2	TGTACCGTTTCCGGGACCATTGGGAACACCGGGGAGCTGTTTTTT	CTVSGTIGNTGELFF
.	.	TRBV12-3/TRBV12-4	TRBJ2-2	TGTGCCTGCAGTTTGTCACAGGGAAACACCGGGGAGCTGTTTTTT	CACSLSQGNTGELFF
.	.	TRBV10-3	TRBJ1-1	TGTGCCATCAGTGATAGGGAATCGGGGTACACTGAAGCTCTCTTT	CAISDRESGYTEALF
TRBD2	.	TRBV20-1	TRBJ2-3	TGCAGTGCTAGTGCAGAATGGAGCGCGGGAGGGGCGGAAAGCACAGATACGCAGTATTTT	CSASAEWSAGGAESTDTQYF
TRBD2	.	TRBV5-4	TRBJ2-2	TGTGCCAGCAGCTTTACTAGCGGGAGCGGAACCGGGGTGCTGCTTTTT	CASSFTSGSGTGVLLF
.	once	TRBV29-1	TRBJ2-5	TGCAGCTCCAACAGGGGGGGGGAGACCCATTATTTC	CSSNRGGETHYF
.	once	TRBV29-1	TRBJ2-6	TGCAGCGTCGGCGAAAACTTTGGGGCCAACATCCTGACTTTC	CSVGENFGANILTF
TRBD1	many	TRBV7-8	TRBJ1-1	TGTGCCAGCAGCTTAGAGAGACAGGGTGAAGCTTTCTTT	CASSLERQGEAFF
TRBD2	.	TRBV28	TRBJ2-3	TGTGCCAGCATCTCACTAGCGTCGGCAGATACGCATTATTTT	CASISLASADTHYF